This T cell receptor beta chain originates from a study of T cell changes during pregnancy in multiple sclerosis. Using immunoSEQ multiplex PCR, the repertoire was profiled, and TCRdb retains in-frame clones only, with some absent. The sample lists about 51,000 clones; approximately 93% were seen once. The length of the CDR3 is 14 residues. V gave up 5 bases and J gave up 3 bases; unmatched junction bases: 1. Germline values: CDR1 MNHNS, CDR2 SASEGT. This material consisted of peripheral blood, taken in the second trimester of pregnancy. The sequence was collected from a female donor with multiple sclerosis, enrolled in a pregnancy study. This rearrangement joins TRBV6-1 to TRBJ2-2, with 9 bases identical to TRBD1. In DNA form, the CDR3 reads TGTGCCAGCAGTAGACAGGGGGACACCGGGGAGCTGTTTTTT. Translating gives CASSRQGDTGELFF.